The TCR beta chain described here comes from a study of T cells expressing NK-cell markers. Study at large: Investigators obtained TCR beta repertoires from sorted CD3+CD56+NKG2C+, CD3+CD56+NKG2C- and CD3+CD56-NKG2C+ T cells.

Germline V gene sequence: CDR1 LGHDT, CDR2 YNNKEL (reference sequence). The CDR3 totals 18 residues. TCRdb reworked the 5' RACE reads into one entry per CDR3 protein, no DNA. The table lists about 380,000 distinct CDR3 sequences. The chain couples TRBV3-1 to TRBJ2-2; TCRdb's D call of TRBD2 is untestable without DNA. The sequence was obtained from a man aged 18-70 years in good health. Sequencing was carried out using blood T cells: a sorted CD56 or NKG2C T cell subset, CD4+ or CD8+ T cells, or bulk PBMC T cells (not recorded which). CDR3: CASSPSSSGGLNTGELFF.